One sample yielded the 5 T cell receptor beta chains listed below, sequenced in a study of Graves' ophthalmopathy and Graves' hyperthyroidism. Amplification of TCR beta CDR3 regions used RNA transcripts. Second-round multiplex PCR followed a first-round RT-PCR using HTBI primers. In TCRdb, the multiplex PCR reads were re-called with MiXCR into one record per CDR3 protein. Of about 480,000 distinct CDR3 sequences in the sample, about 15% were seen once. The sequenced material came from blood. These receptors originate from a woman in her 30s with Graves' ophthalmopathy.

This clonotype turned up a few times. The chain has TRBV4-1 and TRBJ2-5; D may be TRBD1 (5 bases). CDR1 is MGHRA, CDR2 YSYEKL, per germline. This CDR3 contains 14 residues. V gave up 1 base and J gave up 3 bases, with 9 bases separating them. As DNA, the CDR3 is TGCGCCAGCAGCCAAGGTTTGACAGAAGAGACCCAGTACTTC. Translation: CASSQGLTEETQYF.

Only a few counts were recorded for this clonotype. The rearrangement uses TRBV30 and TRBJ1-2; D unclear. CDR1 GTSNPN and CDR2 SVGIG come from the germline V gene (reference sequence). The CDR3 length is 12 residues. Trimming shortened V by 0 bases and J by 11 bases, and 13 bases separated the two germline ends. CDR3 nucleotide sequence: TGTGCCTGGAGTGTACCCGCGGTAGGATACACCTTC. Residues: CAWSVPAVGYTF.

This chain connects TRBV30 to TRBJ2-7; 10 nucleotides match TRBD2. With 2 bases clipped from V and 2 bases from J, the junction kept 9 bases outside the gene matches. Germline V lookup: CDR1 GTSNPN, CDR2 SVGIG (reference sequence). The CDR3 extends over 16 amino acids. The CDR3 region is CAWSSLGLALPYEQYF. The CDR3 DNA reads as TGTGCCTGGAGTTCATTGGGACTAGCGCTCCCCTACGAGCAGTACTTC.

There are many counts of this clonotype. This CDR3 is CSARVQWGREGHREQYF. CDR3 DNA: TGCAGTGCTAGAGTACAATGGGGGCGGGAGGGCCATCGCGAGCAGTACTTC. This sequence joins TRBV20-1 and TRBJ2-7, with 9 bases fitting TRBD2. This CDR3 is 17 amino acids long. V lost 1 base, J lost 6 bases, and 16 bases stayed unmatched. CDR1 and CDR2 (germline): DFQATT, SNEGSKA (reference sequence).

This clonotype was recorded many times. The chain uses TRBV3-1 and TRBJ1-2; D may be TRBD1 (6 bases). With 4 bases removed from V and 0 bases from J, the gap between germline ends came to 12 bases. Germline lookup yields CDR1 LGHDT and CDR2 YNNKEL (reference sequence). The CDR3 loop spans 15 amino acids. CDR3 sequence: CASSPRRTANYGYTF. In DNA form, the CDR3 reads TGTGCCAGCAGCCCTCGACGGACAGCTAACTATGGCTACACCTTC.